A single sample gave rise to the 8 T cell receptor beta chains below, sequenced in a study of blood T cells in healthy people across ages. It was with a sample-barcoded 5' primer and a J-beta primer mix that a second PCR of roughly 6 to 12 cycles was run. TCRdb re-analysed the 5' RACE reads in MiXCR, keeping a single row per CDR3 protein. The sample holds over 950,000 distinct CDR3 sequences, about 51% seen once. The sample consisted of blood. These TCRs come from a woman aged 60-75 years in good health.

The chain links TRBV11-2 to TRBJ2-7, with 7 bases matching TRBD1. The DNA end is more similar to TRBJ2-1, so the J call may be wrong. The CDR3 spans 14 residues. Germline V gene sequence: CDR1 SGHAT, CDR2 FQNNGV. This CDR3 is CASSSNTGAYEQFF. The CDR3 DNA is TGTGCCAGCAGCTCGAACACAGGGGCCTACGAGCAGTTCTTC.

CDR3 loop: CSAASTDTQYF. The CDR3, as DNA: TGCAGCGCCGCCAGCACAGATACGCAGTATTTT. The chain carries TRBV29-1 and TRBJ2-3, with no clear D. Germline V gives CDR1 SQVTM, CDR2 ANQGSEA. V was pared by 7 bases and J by 0 bases, with 5 bases between. CDR3 size: 11 residues.

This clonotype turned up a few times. CDR3 sequence (DNA): TGTGCCAGCAGTGAAGGACTAGCGGGAGGGGTTACGCAGTATTTT. It yields the protein CASSEGLAGGVTQYF. The gene calls are TRBV28 and TRBJ2-3; 15 positions agree with TRBD2. The CDR3 consists of 15 residues. J gave up 8 bases and V 5 bases, and 5 bases lay outside the gene matches. The germline V gene has CDR1 MDHEN and CDR2 SYDVKM.

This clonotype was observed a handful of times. CDR3 residues: CASSQVAIGVETQYF. CDR3 nucleotide sequence: TGCGCCAGCAGCCAAGTTGCGATAGGGGTCGAGACCCAGTACTTC. The chain carries TRBV4-1 and TRBJ2-5, with D maybe TRBD1 (5 bases). This CDR3 region has 15 residues. The germline V and J ends were trimmed by 1 base and 5 bases, with 14 bases remaining between them. Germline V gives CDR1 MGHRA, CDR2 YSYEKL.

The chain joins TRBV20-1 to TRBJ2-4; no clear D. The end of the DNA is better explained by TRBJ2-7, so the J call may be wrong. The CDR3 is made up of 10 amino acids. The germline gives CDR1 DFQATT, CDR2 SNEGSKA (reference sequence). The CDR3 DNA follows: TGCAGTGCTTTCCGCTACGAGCAGTACTTC. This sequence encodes CSAFRYEQYF.

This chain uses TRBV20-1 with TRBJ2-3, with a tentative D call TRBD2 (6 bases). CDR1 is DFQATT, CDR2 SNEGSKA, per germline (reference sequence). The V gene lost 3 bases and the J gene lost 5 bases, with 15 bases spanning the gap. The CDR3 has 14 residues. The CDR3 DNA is TGCAGTGCTAGTGCCAGCGGGCATGAAGATACGCAGTATTTT. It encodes CSASASGHEDTQYF.

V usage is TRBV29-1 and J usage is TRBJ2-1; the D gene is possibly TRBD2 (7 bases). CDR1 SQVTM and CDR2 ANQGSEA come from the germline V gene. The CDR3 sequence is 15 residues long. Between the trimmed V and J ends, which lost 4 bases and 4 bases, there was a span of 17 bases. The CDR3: CSVGGGDYRYNEQFF. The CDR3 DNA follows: TGCAGCGTTGGAGGGGGGGACTATCGATACAATGAGCAGTTCTTC.

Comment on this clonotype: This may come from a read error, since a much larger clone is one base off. The CDR3 sequence: CSASPGLASRNERFF. DNA for the CDR3: TGCAGTGCTAGCCCCGGACTAGCTTCTCGCAATGAGCGGTTCTTC. The chain carries TRBV20-1 and TRBJ2-1; 8 bases match TRBD2. This CDR3 is 15 amino acids long. In germline, CDR1 is DFQATT, CDR2 SNEGSKA (reference sequence).